The subject of this entry is one TCR beta chain. This CDR3 contains 12 residues. Trimming removed 4 bases from V and 8 bases from J, with 14 bases in between. From germline, CDR1 is SQVTM and CDR2 ANQGSEA. This entry comes from a study of blood T cell repertoires in COVID-19. In the study overall: Samples representing acute and convalescent COVID-19 were sourced from the United States, Italy and Spain. From T cells, B-cell-depleted T cells, or PBMCs came the material, which was cDNA or gDNA.

In the authors' workflow: From reference gene primer amplification, estimates of nucleated cell counts were derived. Sequenced by immunoSEQ multiplex PCR; TCRdb stores in-frame clones only, minus some. V and J calls and clone size are as listed in that table; D and trimming were resolved from the DNA. The sample includes about 120,000 clones, roughly 78% of them seen just once. The sequence was obtained from a man between 60 and 75 years old with active or convalescent COVID-19. The V and J genes are TRBV29-1 and TRBJ1-2; D is unresolved. Sequencing input: peripheral blood. The DNA for the CDR3 is TGCAGCGTTGGGTTCCCCACAGACGGCTACACCTTC. It is translated as CSVGFPTDGYTF. Filled out from reference TRBV29-1 and TRBJ1-2, the complete variable domain reads SAVISQKPSRDICQRGTSLTIQCQVDSQVTMMFWYRQQPGQSLTLIATANQGSEATYESGFVIDKFPISRPNLTFSTLTVSNMSPEDSSIYLCSVGFPTDGYTFGSGTRLTVV.